This T cell receptor beta chain emerged from a study of blood T cell repertoires in COVID-19. Study-wide background: T cells, B-cell-depleted T cells, or PBMCs supplied cDNA or gDNA.

Sequenced by immunoSEQ multiplex PCR; TCRdb stores in-frame clones only, minus some. This sample carries fewer than 250,000 clones, about 83% of them seen once, and the ten largest clones take around 3.5%. Material for sequencing was PBMCs or T cells enriched from blood (not recorded which). The source of this sequence is a woman between 40 and 50 years old who had been exposed to COVID-19.

This chain's CDR3 is CASSRDLQGYGYTF. DNA of the CDR3: TGTGCCAGCAGCCGAGACCTACAGGGGTATGGCTACACCTTC. The chain recombines TRBV3-1 (or the pseudogene TRBV3-2) with TRBJ1-2, with 7 bases fitting TRBD1. J gave up 5 bases and V 4 bases, and 7 bases lay outside the gene matches. The germline V gene encodes CDR1 LGHDT and CDR2 YNNKEL (reference sequence). The CDR3 spans 14 residues.